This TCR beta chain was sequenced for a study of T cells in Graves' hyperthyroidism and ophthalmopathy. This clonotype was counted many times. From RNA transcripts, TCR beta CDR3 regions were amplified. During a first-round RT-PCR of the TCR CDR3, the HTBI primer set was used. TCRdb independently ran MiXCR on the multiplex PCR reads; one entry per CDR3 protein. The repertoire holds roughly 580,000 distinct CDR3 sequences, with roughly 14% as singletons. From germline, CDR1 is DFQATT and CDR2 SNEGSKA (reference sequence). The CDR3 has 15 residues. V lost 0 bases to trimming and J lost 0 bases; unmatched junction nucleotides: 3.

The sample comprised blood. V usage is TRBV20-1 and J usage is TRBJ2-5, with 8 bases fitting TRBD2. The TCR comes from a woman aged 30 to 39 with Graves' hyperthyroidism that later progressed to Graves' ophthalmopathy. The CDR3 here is CSARDGRGDQETQYF. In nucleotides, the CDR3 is TGCAGTGCTAGAGATGGGCGGGGGGACCAAGAGACCCAGTACTTC.